Presented here are 10 T cell receptor beta chains from one specimen sequenced in a study of control samples from healthy donors and cancer patients. Profiling relied on immunoSEQ multiplex PCR, and the TCRdb table lists in-frame clones only, not all of them. The table lists under 55,000 clones, roughly 90% of them singletons. The material sequenced was PBMCs. The receptors shown here come from a woman aged 40 to 50 with head and neck cancer.

The CDR3 DNA reads TGTGCCAGCAGCCGGGACAGTAATTCACCCCTCCACTTT. It yields the protein CASSRDSNSPLHF. The chain carries TRBV6-2 or TRBV6-3 and TRBJ1-6; 7 nucleotides match TRBD1. CDR3 size: 13 residues. The germline V gene has CDR1 MNHEY and CDR2 SVGEGT. Losses at the gene ends were 6 bases for V and 6 bases for J; bases not matched to a gene: 2.

The chain recombines TRBV5-1 with TRBJ2-7; no clear D gene. CDR1 is SGHRS, CDR2 YFSETQ, per germline. This CDR3 is 16 amino acids long. The ends were cut back, 0 bases at V and 0 bases at J, with 13 bases in the middle. This chain's CDR3 is CASSLGPRFGSYEQYF. The CDR3 bases are TGCGCCAGCAGCTTGGGCCCTCGTTTCGGCTCCTACGAGCAGTACTTC.

This clone showed up just a few times. V usage is TRBV6-4 and J usage is TRBJ2-5; the match to TRBD2 covers 9 bases. Germline-derived CDR1 and CDR2 are MRHNA and SNTAGT. The CDR3 loop spans 15 amino acids. V was pared by 6 bases and J by 1 base, with 6 bases of the junction left unmatched. CDR3 in amino acids: CASRDSGSCQETQYF. Here the CDR3 DNA reads TGTGCCAGCAGGGATAGCGGGAGTTGCCAAGAGACCCAGTACTTC.

The genes are TRBV7-8 and TRBJ2-3; 8 bases agree with TRBD1. V was clipped by 2 bases and J by 5 bases; unmatched bases: 6. This CDR3 comprises 15 residues. The germline V gene encodes CDR1 SGHVS and CDR2 FQNEAQ. The CDR3 DNA follows: TGTGCCAGCAGCTTACTAAACAGGGGGGTAGATACGCAGTATTTT. It codes for CASSLLNRGVDTQYF.

J is TRBJ2-2 and V is TRBV6-5, with D possibly TRBD1 on 6 matching bases. In germline, CDR1 is MNHEY, CDR2 SVGAGI. The CDR3 has 14 amino acids. The V end lost 6 bases, the J end lost 6 bases, and 14 bases lay between the germline ends. CDR3 protein: CASSSTGFAGELFF. The CDR3, as DNA: TGTGCCAGCAGCAGCACAGGGTTCGCCGGGGAGCTGTTTTTT.

This clone is a singleton in its sample. This chain joins TRBV27 and TRBJ1-2, with 8 bases matching TRBD1. The CDR3 consists of 15 residues. Losses at the gene ends were 5 bases for V and 6 bases for J; bases not matched to a gene: 11. CDR1 MNHEY and CDR2 SMNVEV come from the germline V gene (reference sequence). CDR3 residues: CASSPHRQGSDGYTF. The CDR3 DNA follows: TGTGCCAGCAGTCCACACCGACAGGGGTCGGATGGCTACACCTTC.

The rearrangement links TRBV5-1 to TRBJ1-3; D perhaps matches TRBD1 (5 bases). The CDR3 extends over 15 amino acids. Germline lookup yields CDR1 SGHRS and CDR2 YFSETQ. The V gene lost 4 bases and the J gene lost 3 bases, with 14 bases spanning the gap. The CDR3 region is CASSGGAVVGNTIYF. The CDR3 DNA reads TGCGCCAGCAGCGGCGGGGCGGTCGTTGGAAACACCATATATTTT.

The chain has TRBV5-1 and TRBJ2-3; 14 bases line up with TRBD2. This CDR3 spans 16 amino acids. The ends lost 5 bases at V and 5 bases at J; junction bases unmatched: 7. Per germline, CDR1 SGHRS and CDR2 YFSETQ. CDR3 region: CASSSGTSGGGDTQYF. The CDR3 bases are TGCGCCAGCAGTTCGGGGACTAGCGGGGGAGGAGATACGCAGTATTTT.

The chain uses TRBV11-2 and TRBJ2-2; D may be TRBD2 (6 bases). Per germline, CDR1 SGHAT and CDR2 FQNNGV. CDR3 length: 15 residues. V was shortened by 5 bases and J by 4 bases, with 14 bases between the two germline ends. CDR3 loop: CASSQLGTSTGELFF. The DNA of the CDR3 is TGTGCCAGCAGCCAGCTCGGGACTTCCACCGGGGAGCTGTTTTTT. Drawing the rest from reference TRBV11-2 and TRBJ2-2, the complete variable domain is EAGVAQSPRYKIIEKRQSVAFWCNPISGHATLYWYQQILGQGPKLLIQFQNNGVVDDSQLPKDRFSAERLKGVDSTLKIQPAKLEDSAVYLCASSQLGTSTGELFFGEGSRLTVL.

V is TRBV20-1 and J is TRBJ2-1; 15 positions match TRBD2. V gave up 3 bases and J gave up 7 bases; unmatched junction bases: 4. The CDR3 spans 15 residues. Germline assignment: CDR1 DFQATT and CDR2 SNEGSKA (reference sequence). The CDR3 sequence: CSASGLAGGANEQFF. CDR3 coding DNA: TGCAGTGCTAGTGGACTAGCGGGAGGGGCAAATGAGCAGTTCTTC.